This TCR beta chain emerged from a study of a mutant IDH1 vaccine in newly diagnosed glioma (dated by TCRdb to the early 2020s). With regard to the full study: The roughly 32 treated patients were approximately 60% male and about 40% female, with a mean age of around 40 years. Longitudinal TCRB deep sequencing was performed for 20 to 25 treated patients wherever samples were available for exploratory analyses. Peripheral blood was drawn at six visits: V03 (baseline), V05, V07, V10, V12 and V13. Prior to enrollment, standard therapy consisting of radiotherapy alone, temozolomide alone, or radiochemotherapy with temozolomide had been administered to patients, with the combination being received by most patients. What the study reported, not specific to this receptor: No apparent relationship was observed between pseudoprogression and alterations in the top peripheral T cell clonotypes detected by TCRB sequencing. Across multiple MHC alleles, vaccine-induced immune responses were seen in 90% to 95% of patients. According to the authors, sample limitations meant that analyses of patient blood samples could not be reproduced. Availability determined which PBMC samples were chosen for TCRB deep sequencing.

The junction shows trimming of 0 bases on V and 1 base on J, plus 4 bases between the germline ends. From its cysteine to its phenylalanine, the CDR3 spans 13 amino acids. Only CDR3 DNA remains: 39 bases, in frame from the first base. Looking up the germline V gene (reference sequence) yields CDR1 SGHNT and CDR2 YYREEE. Receptors were amplified or captured by the immunoSEQ multiplex PCR assay. Rearranged TCR beta chain sequences were amplified with the hsTCRB Kit following the manufacturer's protocol. Sequencing of TCRB libraries was carried out on an Illumina MiSeq. For the original study's pipeline: The proprietary platform of the kit vendor was used for demultiplexing, trimming and gene mapping. TCRdb took over this immuneACCESS table, retaining in-frame rearrangements with V and J assigned. Such tables are incomplete; in checked studies, under half of the missing clones stem from an unresolved V gene, and the remainder is unexplained. That table furnishes V, J and clone size, whereas the DNA furnished D and trimming. The sample table records around 30,000 clones; about three quarters of these occur just once. Together, the top ten hold approximately 9% of the sample.

This clone was seen only a few times. Its specific antigen is unknown. No base qualities exist here, and no much larger clone lies one base off it. The intended sense of this specimen's time point label: baseline, week 1 (first vaccination visit). This specimen's treatment or condition label, interpreted: pre-vaccination baseline after standard-of-care therapy. Newly diagnosed WHO grade 3 or 4 IDH1-mutant astrocytomas showing loss of nuclear ATRX were present in the donors. The samples were drawn from NOA16, a multicentre, single-arm, open-label phase I trial in Germany that tested a mutant IDH1 peptide vaccine in humans for the first time. For immunogenicity testing, the blood drawn at visit V03 was used as the baseline sample. The DNeasy Blood and Tissue Kit was used to extract genomic DNA from EDTA blood for TCRB sequencing.

The sequence was obtained from a man in his fifties with glioma. Some clones in this sample may be carry-over from other donors' samples. Sample: peripheral blood mononuclear cells (PBMCs), taken from a glioma patient treated with radiotherapy, temozolomide or both. Recombination joined TRBV5-4 with TRBJ1-1; the D gene is unclear. CDR3 region: CASSLDRNTEAFF. The sequenced DNA is TGTGCCAGCAGCTTGGACAGGAACACTGAAGCTTTCTTT.